This T cell receptor (beta chain) was sequenced in a study of cytomegalovirus exposure and HLA in healthy donors. Study as a whole: The same platform as the roughly 670 first-cohort repertoires was used for the 130 or so validation repertoires, a later analysis reported. Broader study findings: Within the approximately 130 validation repertoires, first-cohort TCR clusters tended to co-occur, according to a later analysis. CMV antigen specificity of three CMV-associated chains was confirmed in vitro.

A remark on this clone: Antigen specificity is unknown.

Clones were read by immunoSEQ multiplex PCR, and TCRdb kept only the in-frame ones, dropping some. The sample lists approximately 65,000 clones; roughly nine tenths were seen once. A roughly 120-subject validation cohort, separate from the approximately 690-subject first cohort, supplied the donors. V was clipped by 6 bases and J by 5 bases; unmatched bases: 20. The CDR3 sequence is 20 residues long. Per the germline V gene, CDR1 is MDHEN and CDR2 is SYDVKM. Material: PBMCs. This TCR came from a man aged 18 to 30 in good health and CMV-seronegative. The chain links TRBV28 to TRBJ2-3; TRBD2 agrees at 13 bases. The CDR3 loop is CASSLPGTSGIPLSQDTQYF. For the CDR3, the DNA is TGTGCCAGCAGCCTCCCTGGGACTAGCGGGATTCCGTTGAGTCAAGATACGCAGTATTTT.